Below, 9 T cell receptor beta chains from the same sample are listed, as sequenced in a study of T-cell reconstitution after alpha-beta-depleted transplantation in children. As it was prepared, the TCRbeta library received unique molecular identifiers. TCRdb called the PCR reads again in MiXCR, with one record for every CDR3 protein. The table shows 45,000 to 60,000 distinct CDR3 sequences, with 40% to 60% occurring only once. Sequencing used peripheral blood, obtained before TCRalphabeta/CD19-depleted stem cell transplant. The source is a boy younger than two with SCID, due to receive a stem cell transplant.

The CDR3, as DNA: TGCAGTGCTAGGGACGAACAGGCAGGGGAGACTGAAGCTTTCTTT. Amino acids: CSARDEQAGETEAFF. The chain has TRBV20-1 and TRBJ1-1, with a possible D match to TRBD1 (6 bases). Germline CDR1 DFQATT, CDR2 SNEGSKA (reference sequence). Trimming removed 3 bases at V and 5 bases at J, with 19 bases between. This CDR3 has 15 amino acids.

V is TRBV6-5 and J is TRBJ2-3, with 7 bases aligning to TRBD2. The CDR3 consists of 15 residues. CDR1 and CDR2 (germline): MNHEY, SVGAGI. Trimming cost V 2 bases and J 1 base; bases outside gene matches: 3. CDR3 coding DNA: TGTGCCAGCAGTTACGTCGGACTAGGCACAGATACGCAGTATTTT. Residues: CASSYVGLGTDTQYF.

The chain has TRBV20-1 and TRBJ1-1; 10 nucleotides align to TRBD1. CDR3 length: 14 residues. Looked up from germline, CDR1 is DFQATT and CDR2 is SNEGSKA (reference sequence). V lost 3 bases to trimming and J lost 3 bases; unmatched junction nucleotides: 4. The CDR3 coding sequence is TGCAGTGCTAGGCCCGGGACAGGGGACACTGAAGCTTTCTTT. Translated, it gives CSARPGTGDTEAFF.

This clonotype was observed a handful of times. The CDR3 nucleotides are TGTGCCATCAGTGAAAGGGCTAATGAAAAACTGTTTTTT. It translates to CAISERANEKLFF. The chain couples TRBV10-3 to TRBJ1-4; D is unresolved. In germline, CDR1 is ENHRY, CDR2 SYGVKD. This CDR3 is 13 amino acids long. V lost 3 bases to trimming and J lost 3 bases, with 5 bases between them.

The J gene is TRBJ2-3, the V gene TRBV15, with a weak D call TRBD1 (6 bases). Germline V gene sequence: CDR1 LNHNV, CDR2 YYDKDF (reference sequence). The CDR3 runs 17 residues. V was cut by 6 bases and J by 2 bases, with 21 bases left in between. CDR3 loop: CATSPRLQGPFTDTQYF. Written as DNA, the CDR3 is TGTGCCACCAGTCCTCGACTGCAGGGGCCCTTCACAGATACGCAGTATTTT.

This rearrangement joins TRBV6-1 to TRBJ2-7; 11 positions agree with TRBD2. V lost 6 bases to trimming and J lost 3 bases; unmatched junction nucleotides: 13. Germline values: CDR1 MNHNS, CDR2 SASEGT. This CDR3 spans 17 amino acids. Written as DNA, the CDR3 is TGTGCCAGCAGCCGCAGAACCGCCGGGACTAGCGGCTACGAGCAGTACTTC. Translating it yields CASSRRTAGTSGYEQYF.

This clonotype has only a few counts. The V call is TRBV27, the J call TRBJ2-5; D perhaps matches TRBD1 (6 bases). V was shortened by 3 bases and J by 3 bases, with 11 bases between the two germline ends. Germline CDR1 is MNHEY and CDR2 is SMNVEV (reference sequence). CDR3 length: 14 residues. The CDR3 DNA is TGTGCCAGCAGTTTGTCTTGGACAGAAGAGACCCAGTACTTC. Translated, it gives CASSLSWTEETQYF.

The chain couples TRBV27 to TRBJ1-6; a weak D match, TRBD1 (6 bases). Trimming shortened V by 5 bases and J by 9 bases, and 17 bases separated the two germline ends. CDR3 length: 15 residues. Germline V CDR1 and CDR2: MNHEY, SMNVEV (reference sequence). The CDR3 DNA sequence: TGTGCCAGCAGTCCTGTTCAGGGGACTATTTCACCCCTCCACTTT. This translates into CASSPVQGTISPLHF.

The rearrangement joins TRBV10-3 to TRBJ2-1; 11 bases map to TRBD2. The J segment lost 3 bases and the V segment lost 5 bases, leaving 0 bases of the junction unmatched. CDR3 size: 14 residues. Germline V gene lookup returns CDR1 ENHRY and CDR2 SYGVKD. The CDR3 DNA sequence: TGTGCCATCAGTCTAGCGGGGGGCTACAATGAGCAGTTCTTC. Its translation is CAISLAGGYNEQFF.